This passage covers 23 T cell receptor beta chains from one sample sequenced in a study of cytomegalovirus exposure and HLA in healthy donors (dated by TCRdb to 2015 to 2018). Libraries came from the immunoSEQ multiplex PCR assay. The multiplex PCR relied on a mix of 60 forward primers for TCR Vbeta segments and 13 reverse primers for TCR Jbeta segments. The immuneACCESS repertoire file appears here via TCRdb, limited to in-frame rearrangements. These files lack a portion of the clones; in checked studies, under half of the deficit traces to unresolved V genes, and the cause of the others is not known. The sample table contains some 150,000 clones; only one count was recorded for about four fifths of them. The ten largest clones capture approximately 11% of the sample. Sequenced material: PBMCs. These receptors all stem from a man in his fifties in good health and CMV-seropositive.

The rearrangement joins TRBV6-1 to TRBJ2-1; the D is unclear. CDR1 is MNHNS and CDR2 is SASEGT in the germline V gene. The CDR3 consists of 15 residues. V gave up 2 bases and J gave up 5 bases, with 13 bases separating them. Here the CDR3 reads CASSEFVQTNNEQFF. CDR3 coding DNA: TGTGCCAGCAGTGAATTCGTACAAACGAACAATGAGCAGTTCTTC.

The chain recombines TRBV10-3 with TRBJ2-4, with TRBD2 as a possible D gene (5 bases). The CDR3 runs to 15 residues. The V and J ends lost 6 bases and 9 bases respectively, with 21 bases between them. CDR1 is ENHRY and CDR2 is SYGVKD in the germline V gene. CDR3 bases: TGTGCCATCAGCCAGTCGGTCGAACACGGAGGCATTCAGTACTTC. Its translation: CAISQSVEHGGIQYF.

The chain carries TRBV2 and TRBJ1-5; 7 bases match TRBD1. This CDR3 contains 14 residues. In germline, CDR1 is SNHLY, CDR2 FYNNEI. With V trimmed by 5 bases and J by 2 bases, 3 bases remained unmatched. The CDR3 protein is CASSTGTGNQPQHF. The CDR3 coding sequence is TGTGCCAGCAGTACCGGGACAGGCAATCAGCCCCAGCATTTT.

The V call is TRBV28, the J call TRBJ2-7; D is possibly TRBD2 (5 bases). Germline assignment: CDR1 MDHEN and CDR2 SYDVKM. The germline V and J ends were trimmed by 5 bases and 4 bases, with 15 bases remaining between them. The CDR3 sequence is 14 residues long. The CDR3 sequence: CASSPPGSAYEQYF. Written as DNA, the CDR3 is TGTGCCAGCAGTCCGCCGGGGTCAGCGTACGAGCAGTACTTC.

The chain links TRBV9 to TRBJ2-2; 10 nucleotides agree with TRBD1. The CDR3 extends over 16 amino acids. Germline V gene data show CDR1 as SGDLS and CDR2 as YYNGEE. With V trimmed by 4 bases and J by 4 bases, 7 bases remained unmatched. The CDR3 sequence: CASSPGQGDGTGELFF. DNA of the CDR3: TGTGCCAGCAGCCCCGGACAGGGGGATGGCACCGGGGAGCTGTTTTTT.

V and J are TRBV11-1 and TRBJ1-6; 10 nucleotides match TRBD1. The CDR3 covers 16 residues. The J segment lost 4 bases and the V segment lost 5 bases, leaving 5 bases of the junction unmatched. Germline V gives CDR1 SGHAT, CDR2 FQDESV (reference sequence). The DNA of the CDR3 is TGTGCCAGCAGCCTCGGGACAGGGGTTTATAATTCACCCCTCCACTTT. Protein product: CASSLGTGVYNSPLHF.

This clone was seen a handful of times. The J gene is TRBJ2-7, the V gene TRBV6-6, with D unresolved. Germline V gives CDR1 MNHNY, CDR2 SVGAGI (reference sequence). The CDR3 has 13 amino acids. With 2 bases removed from V and 5 bases from J, the gap between germline ends came to 10 bases. As DNA, the CDR3 is TGTGCCAGCAGTTACGTTATGATAGACGAGCAGTACTTC. Its translation: CASSYVMIDEQYF.

V usage is TRBV30 and J usage is TRBJ2-1; 7 bases line up with TRBD1. The germline CDR1 and CDR2 sequences are GTSNPN and SVGIG (reference sequence). The J segment lost 4 bases and the V segment lost 8 bases, leaving 11 bases of the junction unmatched. This CDR3 comprises 14 residues. Written as DNA, the CDR3 is TGTGCCGGGAATGCAGGGGGTACTTACAATGAGCAGTTCTTC. Its protein is CAGNAGGTYNEQFF.

The table lists this clone with a few counts. This chain uses TRBV10-1 with TRBJ2-5; TRBD2 agrees at 7 bases. Germline-derived CDR1 and CDR2 are WNHNN and SYGVQD (reference sequence). V shed 1 base, J shed 5 bases, and the junction held 13 bases outside the gene matches. The CDR3 spans 17 residues. This CDR3 reads CASSEFPRGEGRETQYF. In nucleotides, the CDR3 is TGCGCCAGCAGTGAGTTTCCTCGGGGGGAGGGCCGGGAGACCCAGTACTTC.

V usage is TRBV19 and J usage is TRBJ1-5; the D is unclear. This CDR3 spans 15 amino acids. The germline CDR1 and CDR2 sequences are LNHDA and SQIVND (reference sequence). Trimming removed 3 bases from V and 2 bases from J, with 11 bases in between. CDR3 bases: TGTGCCAGTAGTATTAAGCTTTTGGGCAATCAGCCCCAGCATTTT. The encoded protein is CASSIKLLGNQPQHF.

V is TRBV4-3 and J is TRBJ2-2, with D possibly matching TRBD2 (5 bases). Germline V gives CDR1 LGHNA, CDR2 YSLEER. The CDR3 totals 15 residues. V was cut by 4 bases and J by 7 bases, with 16 bases left in between. This CDR3 is CASSLGELDGGELFF. The CDR3 DNA reads as TGCGCCAGCAGCCTCGGCGAACTAGACGGCGGGGAGCTGTTTTTT.

The chain recombines TRBV30 with TRBJ2-7, with a tentative D call TRBD1 (7 bases). The CDR3 totals 14 residues. The germline V and J ends were trimmed by 4 bases and 4 bases, with 17 bases remaining between them. CDR1 and CDR2 (germline): GTSNPN, SVGIG (reference sequence). The CDR3 nucleotides are TGTGCCTGGAACAGAAAGGGGGCGGGGTACGAGCAGTACTTC. Its protein product is CAWNRKGAGYEQYF.

The J gene is TRBJ1-5, the V gene TRBV6-6; D uncertain. The CDR3 has 13 amino acids. The ends were cut back, 7 bases at V and 4 bases at J, with 11 bases in the middle. Per germline, CDR1 MNHNY and CDR2 SVGAGI (reference sequence). In DNA, the CDR3 is TGTGCCAGCACCGGGGTTCTGAATCAGCCCCAGCATTTT. It specifies CASTGVLNQPQHF.

V and J are TRBV5-5 and TRBJ2-5; D remains ambiguous. This CDR3 has 12 amino acids. The V gene lost 1 base and the J gene lost 5 bases, with 6 bases spanning the gap. Germline V lookup: CDR1 SGHKS, CDR2 YYEKEE (reference sequence). CDR3 protein: CASSLQYETQYF. The CDR3 nucleotides read TGTGCCAGCAGCTTGCAGTACGAGACCCAGTACTTC.

V gene TRBV4-1 combines with J gene TRBJ2-7; no clear D. Trimming shortened V by 1 base and J by 4 bases, and 14 bases separated the two germline ends. Germline V CDR1 and CDR2: MGHRA, YSYEKL. The CDR3 spans 15 residues. CDR3 nucleotide sequence: TGCGCCAGCAGCCAAGGAGACCAGGAATATTACGAGCAGTACTTC. This codes for CASSQGDQEYYEQYF.

This clone was picked up one time. The chain carries TRBV7-3 and TRBJ2-3; D call uncertain. This CDR3 contains 13 residues. V shed 6 bases and J shed 1 base, with 8 bases lying between them. Per the germline V gene, CDR1 is SGHTA and CDR2 is FQGTGA. CDR3 sequence (DNA): TGTGCCAGCAGGGGCACTGGCACAGATACGCAGTATTTT. Translation gives CASRGTGTDTQYF.

The V and J genes are TRBV7-3 and TRBJ2-1; D perhaps matches TRBD2 (7 bases). The CDR3 has 17 amino acids. CDR1 SGHTA and CDR2 FQGTGA come from the germline V gene. V was cut by 1 base and J by 5 bases, with 18 bases left in between. CDR3 sequence: CASSLSRGASGHNEQFF. For the CDR3, the DNA is TGTGCCAGCAGCTTAAGCCGGGGGGCTAGCGGCCACAATGAGCAGTTCTTC.

This clone occurred once. The chain links TRBV18 to TRBJ1-5; possible D gene TRBD1, 5 bases. The CDR3 is 15 amino acids. Trimming took off 3 bases at V and 6 bases at J, with 15 bases between the two ends. CDR1 and CDR2 (germline): KGHSH, LQKENI. The CDR3 sequence: CASSPLSGRGQPQHF. The CDR3 DNA is TGTGCCAGCTCACCGTTGTCAGGGAGGGGTCAGCCCCAGCATTTT.

On this clone itself: Other DNA sequences from this sample encode an identical CDR3 as well. The chain joins TRBV19 to TRBJ1-1; 7 positions agree with TRBD1. The CDR3 runs to 17 residues. Germline CDR1 and CDR2: LNHDA and SQIVND (reference sequence). V shed 8 bases, J shed 0 bases, and the junction held 15 bases outside the gene matches. CDR3 sequence: CASLPGQIIALNTEAFF. CDR3 sequence (DNA): TGTGCCAGTCTGCCGGGACAGATCATTGCCCTGAACACTGAAGCTTTCTTT.

V is TRBV28 and J is TRBJ1-2, with 9 nucleotides matching TRBD1. Germline V gives CDR1 MDHEN, CDR2 SYDVKM. This CDR3 region has 13 residues. Unmatched junction bases numbered 7, after V lost 5 bases and J lost 9 bases. CDR3 sequence reads: CASSDTGGIRYTF. In nucleotides, the CDR3 is TGTGCCAGCAGTGATACAGGGGGCATTCGCTACACCTTC.

The chain couples TRBV5-4 to TRBJ1-6; 10 nucleotides agree with TRBD1. This CDR3 is built from 15 residues. The junction had 2 bases not matched to a gene; V was cut back by 1 base and J by 7 bases. In germline, CDR1 is SGHNT, CDR2 YYREEE (reference sequence). In DNA form, the CDR3 reads TGTGCCAGCAGCTTGAGGACAGGGGGGAATTCACCCCTCCACTTT. Its translation: CASSLRTGGNSPLHF.

There are a few counts of this clone. The CDR3 nucleotides read TGTGCCAGCAGCGGTCGGACGGGAAGCTCTGGGGCCAACGTCCTGACTTTC. The encoded protein is CASSGRTGSSGANVLTF. This chain connects TRBV7-9 to TRBJ2-6; possible D gene TRBD2, 5 bases. Germline V gives CDR1 SEHNR, CDR2 FQNEAQ (reference sequence). The CDR3 loop spans 17 amino acids. The V and J ends lost 5 bases and 0 bases respectively, with 14 bases between them.

The chain couples TRBV7-2 to TRBJ1-5, with 11 bases lining up with TRBD1. The J segment lost 0 bases and the V segment lost 5 bases, leaving 6 bases of the junction unmatched. CDR1 is SGHTA and CDR2 is FQGNSA in the germline V gene. The CDR3 totals 17 residues. The CDR3 sequence: CASSPGQGANSNQPQHF. As DNA, the CDR3 is TGTGCCAGCAGCCCCGGACAGGGGGCGAATAGCAATCAGCCCCAGCATTTT.